This T cell receptor (beta chain) emerged from a study of T cell clones after liver transplantation (dated by TCRdb to the late 2010s). Regarding the study in general: ITN030ST, the source of the samples, was a randomized trial that attempted immunosuppression withdrawal within 2 years of liver transplantation. To count as tolerant, a recipient had to stay completely off immunosuppression for at least one year without liver enzymes climbing beyond twice the upper limit of normal. The subjects received no induction therapy and were kept on standard immunosuppression until randomization at 12-24 months post-transplant. After a pre-transplant mixed lymphocyte reaction, TCRbeta sequencing was used to pinpoint donor-reactive T cell clones, which were subsequently tracked in post-transplant blood. Three of the eight recipients were HCV-positive; the others were transplanted for non-autoimmune, non-viral indications. Of the 8 liver transplant recipients making up the studied cohort, 3 were classified as tolerant and 5 as non-tolerant. Blood samples were collected pre-transplant, then pre-randomization ahead of withdrawal, and finally post-randomization once withdrawal had either been completed or failed. As an antigen-independent comparator for the donor-reactive sequences, third party-reactive TCRbeta sequences from pre-transplant MLRs were identified as well. General findings and caveats noted by the study authors: In two subjects, low numbers of available donor cells limited the measurable donor-reactive repertoire. In 5 of 8 subjects, regardless of tolerance or HCV status, circulating donor-reactive CD4 TCRbeta sequences dropped significantly post-transplant. The conclusions were preliminary, being limited by small, heterogeneous patient numbers and by non-standardized post-transplant time points. Since no allograft tissue specimens were available, donor-reactive T cells may have migrated into the graft instead of being deleted. A greater decline was seen for donor-reactive sequences than for third party-reactive sequences, suggesting partial antigen-specific deletion unrelated to withdrawal success. When repertoire turnover was taken into account, detection of donor-reactive sequences was significantly reduced in 7 of 8 subjects for CD4 and in 8 of 8 subjects for CD8.

Frozen genomic DNA underwent high-throughput TCRbeta CDR3 sequencing by immunoSEQ, including PCR amplification, mapping, bias correction and internal controls. Concerning the study's data processing: Productive rearrangements were kept, and unique TCRbeta sequences were defined by CDR3 nucleotide sequence plus V and J gene. For classification of a sequence as donor-reactive, at least 5-fold expansion in CFSE-low cells relative to unstimulated pre-transplant cells and a frequency of at least 0.01% were required. To ensure at least 90% detection power, minimum frequency thresholds were set for each subject based on that subject's lowest-template unstimulated sample. Jensen-Shannon divergence between the top 1000 TCRbeta sequences post- versus pre-transplant served as the measure of repertoire turnover. Changes in detection of donor-reactive sequences were tested with two-sided Fisher's exact tests. The table was pulled from immuneACCESS by TCRdb, which kept in-frame rearrangements only. Such tables lose some clones; where checked, under half of the loss comes from unresolved V genes, and the rest has no known cause. The DNA was the basis for D and trimming; V, J and clone size are from that table. This sample gives around 6,000 clones in total; over 70% of them show up just once. Clones ranked in the top ten supply roughly a third of the sample.

In the germline V gene (reference sequence), CDR1 corresponds to SGHNT and CDR2 to YYREEE. The CDR3 numbers 14 residues from cysteine through phenylalanine. The read is trimmed to its CDR3 DNA, 42 bases read in frame from base 1. V is cut back by 4 bases and J by 3 bases, with 4 bases in the junction unmatched. With regard to this clone: Its antigen is not yet known. No per-base quality is available; no much larger clone lies one base away.

In light of the paper, this sample's time point label describes: pre-transplant. Unstimulated PBMCs, after thawing, were stained for CD3, CD4 and CD8 and then FACS-sorted into CD3+CD4+ and CD3+CD8+ populations. Each of the 8 studied subjects was randomized to immunosuppression withdrawal. The Qiagen DNeasy Blood and Tissue Kit was used for isolation of genomic DNA. The sequence was obtained from a human donor who received a liver transplant. The V gene is TRBV5-4 and the J gene is TRBJ2-7, with 10 central nucleotides matching TRBD1. The sequencing used CD8+ T cells from blood, collected before liver transplant. The CDR3 sequence is CASSMRDRGYEQYF. The DNA is as follows: TGTGCCAGCAGCATGAGGGACAGGGGCTACGAGCAGTACTTC.